This T cell receptor (beta chain) was captured by sequencing in a study of radiotherapy plus CTLA-4 blockade in lung cancer. Overall study: Overall, roughly 17% of patients showed an objective response, while 31% attained disease control. Whole-study results and caveats: Tumor-derived TCR clones expanded in blood after radiotherapy plus ipilimumab. Interferon-beta and early blood T cell clone dynamics reportedly predicted response best.

Sequencing was performed with immunoSEQ multiplex PCR; in TCRdb, only in-frame clones are kept and a portion is missing. This sample yields 78,000 or so clones, of which around 86% are seen a single time; around 1% belongs to the top ten. Focal radiation with ipilimumab CTLA-4 blockade was given to patients with chemo-refractory metastatic non-small-cell lung cancer. Concerning this clone itself: Antigen: not known.

This sequence originates from a human donor with non-small cell lung cancer who had stable disease on radiotherapy plus ipilimumab. The starting material was peripheral blood, obtained from a patient treated with radiotherapy plus ipilimumab.

CDR3 sequence reads: CACKEGSGQGKLAGELFF. The CDR3 region has the DNA TGTGCCTGTAAGGAAGGGAGCGGACAGGGGAAATTGGCCGGGGAGCTGTTTTTT. The V call is TRBV19, the J call TRBJ2-2; 9 positions agree with TRBD1. CDR1 and CDR2 (germline): LNHDA, SQIVND (reference sequence). The V and J ends lost 11 bases and 6 bases, in that order; junction bases with no gene match: 22. The CDR3 spans 18 residues.